Listed below are T cell receptor beta chains from one sample, sequenced in a study of blood T cell repertoires in COVID-19. TCRdb's copy holds only in-frame clones and misses some; the assay was immunoSEQ multiplex PCR. Of 30,000 to 40,000 clones detected, just under 75% appear once; the ten largest clones hold more than 9%. The sample comprised peripheral blood. The receptors originated from a man aged 70 or older with COVID-19, enrolled during active disease. The CDR3 runs from the conserved cysteine through the conserved F or W. A D gene is named only where the DNA matches it firmly. Clone size is shown for a subset of rows, as once, few, many or a class of expanded clone.

v_gene	abundance	d_gene	j_gene	CDR3aa	CDR3nt
TRBV19	.	TRBD1	TRBJ1-2	CASSIGTGLGYTF	TGTGCCAGTAGTATCGGGACAGGGCTAGGCTACACCTTC
TRBV27	.	.	TRBJ2-1	CASSPQISSYNEQFF	TGTGCCAGCTCCCCACAGATAAGCTCCTACAATGAGCAGTTCTTC
TRBV15	.	.	TRBJ2-5	CATSRGPGGRETQYF	TGTGCCACCAGCAGAGGCCCCGGAGGGAGGGAGACCCAGTACTTC
TRBV10-3	.	TRBD2	TRBJ2-3	CAIRSPGTSGTDTQYF	TGTGCCATCAGATCTCCCGGGACTAGCGGCACAGATACGCAGTATTTT
TRBV5-8	.	TRBD1	TRBJ2-3	CASSPGTGGGTQYF	TGTGCCAGCAGCCCCGGGACAGGGGGAGGTACGCAGTATTTT
TRBV27	once	TRBD1	TRBJ1-6	CASSSRQGAWSPLHF	TGTGCCAGCAGTTCCAGACAGGGGGCTTGGTCACCCCTCCACTTT
TRBV5-1	.	TRBD1	TRBJ2-1	CASSLSQGSHNEQFF	TGCGCCAGCAGCTTATCACAGGGGAGCCACAATGAGCAGTTCTTC
TRBV29-1	few	TRBD1	TRBJ2-7	CSVAWGWGQGANEQYF	TGCAGCGTTGCATGGGGATGGGGTCAGGGGGCCAACGAGCAGTACTTC
TRBV25-1	.	TRBD1	TRBJ1-6	CASSELEGANSPLHF	TGTGCCAGCAGTGAATTGGAGGGGGCAAATTCACCCCTCCACTTT
TRBV20-1	.	.	TRBJ2-2	CSASSPTGTGELFF	TGCAGTGCTAGTTCGCCTACCGGCACCGGGGAGCTGTTTTTT
TRBV4-1	few	TRBD2	TRBJ2-1	CASSQEGAGVLPQVNEQFF	TGCGCCAGCAGCCAAGAAGGAGCGGGAGTTTTACCACAGGTCAATGAGCAGTTCTTC
TRBV28	.	.	TRBJ2-4	CASSPYGNIQYF	TGTGCCAGCAGTCCCTATGGAAACATTCAGTACTTC
TRBV5-8	.	TRBD1	TRBJ2-7	CASSLGPGQGAYEQYF	TGTGCCAGCAGCTTGGGACCGGGACAGGGGGCCTACGAGCAGTACTTC
TRBV24-1	.	TRBD2	TRBJ2-1	CATSDHLAGGHDGEQFF	TGTGCCACCAGTGATCATTTGGCGGGAGGGCACGATGGTGAGCAGTTCTTC
TRBV6-5	few	TRBD1	TRBJ2-7	CASSYSHRGQYEQYF	TGTGCCAGCAGTTACTCCCACCGGGGACAGTACGAGCAGTACTTC
TRBV5-8	.	.	TRBJ1-2	CASSKVSQGYTF	TGTGCCAGCAGCAAAGTCTCTCAGGGCTACACCTTC
TRBV5-4	.	TRBD1	TRBJ1-1	CASSLGGQGRTEAFF	TGTGCCAGCAGCTTGGGAGGACAGGGTCGCACTGAAGCTTTCTTT
TRBV13	few	TRBD1	TRBJ2-5	CASSPSGTGEETQYF	TGTGCCAGCAGCCCATCGGGGACAGGGGAAGAGACCCAGTACTTC
TRBV3-1/TRBV3-2	.	.	TRBJ2-1	CASSQKDRGNEQFF	TGTGCCAGCAGCCAAAAGGATCGGGGTAATGAGCAGTTCTTC
TRBV29-1	many	.	TRBJ1-3	CSVGAAGNTIYF	TGCAGCGTTGGGGCCGCTGGAAACACCATATATTTT
TRBV18	.	TRBD1	TRBJ1-4	CASSPYTTGGSNEKLFF	TGTGCCAGCTCACCGTATACGACAGGGGGCTCTAATGAAAAACTGTTTTTT
TRBV11-1	once	.	TRBJ2-1	CASSRSGPARDEQFF	TGTGCCAGCAGTCGTAGCGGACCGGCTCGAGATGAGCAGTTCTTC
TRBV5-4	.	TRBD2	TRBJ2-1	CATRAGGGEQFF	TGTGCCACCCGCGCGGGGGGGGGTGAGCAGTTCTTC
TRBV6-5	.	.	TRBJ2-2	CASSFRRVGNTGELFF	TGTGCCAGCAGTTTCCGTCGGGTGGGGAACACCGGGGAGCTGTTTTTT
TRBV4-1	.	TRBD1	TRBJ2-6	CASSRNLRDSSSGANVLTF	TGCGCCAGCAGCCGAAACCTACGGGACAGTAGCTCTGGGGCCAACGTCCTGACTTTC
TRBV10-3	medium-sized	.	TRBJ1-3	CAISEGGRISSGNTIYF	TGTGCCATCAGTGAGGGGGGCAGAATCAGCTCTGGAAACACCATATATTTT
TRBV9	.	.	TRBJ2-2	CASSVGGSGTGELFF	TGTGCCAGCAGCGTAGGAGGTAGCGGAACCGGGGAGCTGTTTTTT
TRBV5-1	many	TRBD1	TRBJ2-7	CASSPLGTGANEQYF	TGCGCCAGCAGCCCCCTCGGGACAGGGGCCAACGAGCAGTACTTC
TRBV5-1	.	.	TRBJ1-3	CASGLEGAGNTIYF	TGCGCCAGCGGGTTGGAAGGGGCTGGAAACACCATATATTTT
TRBV11-2	.	TRBD2	TRBJ2-7	CASSTPGLAASYEQYF	TGTGCCAGCAGCACACCGGGACTAGCGGCTTCCTACGAGCAGTACTTC
TRBV6-5	.	.	TRBJ2-2	CASMDGIYTGELFF	TGTGCCAGCATGGACGGGATATACACCGGGGAGCTGTTTTTT
TRBV19	.	TRBD2	TRBJ2-1	CASSIISAGGYNEQFF	TGTGCCAGTAGTATCATTTCAGCGGGGGGCTACAATGAGCAGTTCTTC
TRBV6-5	.	TRBD2	TRBJ2-7	CASSLAGGTYEQYF	TGTGCCAGCAGTCTAGCGGGAGGAACCTACGAGCAGTACTTC
TRBV4-1	.	TRBD2	TRBJ2-7	CASSPGTSVYEQYF	TGCGCCAGCAGCCCGGGGACTAGCGTCTACGAGCAGTACTTC
TRBV6-5	.	.	TRBJ1-2	CASSYSTQGNYGYTF	TGTGCCAGCAGTTACTCGACGCAGGGCAACTATGGCTACACCTTC
TRBV3-1/TRBV3-2	.	.	TRBJ2-7	CASSRVFSYEQYF	TGTGCCAGTAGCCGAGTCTTCTCCTACGAGCAGTACTTC
TRBV18	.	TRBD1	TRBJ1-2	CASSPSRTGAAYGYTF	TGTGCCAGCTCACCTTCGAGGACAGGGGCTGCCTATGGCTACACCTTC
TRBV30	.	.	TRBJ1-3	CAWMSSGNTIYF	TGTGCCTGGATGAGCTCTGGAAACACCATATATTTT
TRBV18	once	TRBD2	TRBJ2-1	CASSLRTSGGFSSYNEQFF	TGTGCCAGCTCCCTGAGGACTAGCGGGGGCTTTAGCTCCTACAATGAGCAGTTCTTC
TRBV15	.	.	TRBJ1-6	CATSRDPSGGSPLHF	TGTGCCACCAGCAGAGATCCTTCCGGTGGTTCACCCCTCCACTTT
TRBV28	.	.	TRBJ1-1	CASGRGKNTEAFF	TGTGCCAGCGGTCGGGGGAAGAACACTGAAGCTTTCTTT
TRBV6-1	.	TRBD1	TRBJ1-1	CASSETTGRMNTEAFF	TGTGCCAGCAGTGAAACGACAGGGAGAATGAACACTGAAGCTTTCTTT
TRBV27	.	TRBD2	TRBJ2-1	CASSMPGGNEQFF	TGTGCCAGCAGCATGCCGGGGGGCAATGAGCAGTTCTTC
TRBV19	.	TRBD1	TRBJ1-2	CASSISRQGNYGYTF	TGTGCCAGTAGTATATCCCGACAGGGGAACTATGGCTACACCTTC
TRBV4-2	.	.	TRBJ2-5	CASSQERAETQYF	TGTGCCAGCAGTCAAGAGAGGGCAGAGACCCAGTACTTC
TRBV3-1/TRBV3-2	.	.	TRBJ1-5	CASSVSNQPQHF	TGTGCCAGCTCGGTTAGCAATCAGCCCCAGCATTTT
TRBV19	.	TRBD1	TRBJ2-1	CATLIQGTGRNEQFF	TGTGCCACCTTAATCCAGGGGACAGGCAGGAATGAGCAGTTCTTC
TRBV24-1	once	TRBD1	TRBJ1-6	CATGPGQVSSYNSPLHF	TGTGCCACCGGACCGGGACAGGTTAGCTCCTATAATTCACCCCTCCACTTT
TRBV4-1	.	.	TRBJ1-1	CASSQLPLGQKAFF	TGCGCCAGCAGCCAATTACCCTTAGGACAGAAAGCTTTCTTT
TRBV6-1	.	.	TRBJ1-5	CASSEALGGNQPQHF	TGTGCCAGCAGTGAAGCGCTTGGCGGGAATCAGCCCCAGCATTTT
TRBV27	.	.	TRBJ1-2	CASSFLTDYGYTF	TGTGCCAGCAGTTTCCTGACAGACTATGGCTACACCTTC
TRBV11-2	.	.	TRBJ1-6	CASSFGGGQFSPLHF	TGTGCCAGCAGCTTCGGCGGCGGACAGTTTTCACCCCTCCACTTT
TRBV7-9	.	.	TRBJ1-1	CASSPGGKITEAFF	TGTGCCAGCAGCCCCGGGGGGAAAATCACTGAAGCTTTCTTT
TRBV7-9	.	.	TRBJ1-6	CASNPLGGGGNSPLHF	TGTGCCAGCAACCCTTTGGGGGGGGGAGGCAATTCACCCCTCCACTTT
TRBV5-1	.	.	TRBJ2-7	CASSLIPSSYEQYF	TGCGCCAGCAGCTTGATCCCTAGCTCCTACGAGCAGTACTTC
TRBV5-1	.	.	TRBJ2-6	CASSADPDTLSGANVLTF	TGCGCCAGCAGCGCCGATCCTGACACGCTCTCTGGGGCCAACGTCCTGACTTTC
TRBV5-1	few	TRBD1	TRBJ1-5	CASSLGIQGDVQPQHF	TGCGCCAGCAGCTTGGGAATACAGGGGGACGTTCAGCCCCAGCATTTT
TRBV20-1	.	TRBD1	TRBJ2-7	CSASLQGSEQYF	TGCAGTGCTAGTCTACAGGGGTCCGAGCAGTACTTC
TRBV13	.	.	TRBJ2-2	CASSSGRGTGELFF	TGTGCCAGCAGCTCAGGGCGGGGCACCGGGGAGCTGTTTTTT